Presented here are 19 T cell receptor beta chains from one specimen sequenced in a study of T cell changes during pregnancy in multiple sclerosis. Measured with immunoSEQ multiplex PCR; TCRdb has only the in-frame clones, and not every one. The table has about 84,000 clones, around 94% seen once. The specimen comprised peripheral blood, sampled in the second trimester of pregnancy. The receptors originated from a female donor in good health, enrolled as a control in a pregnancy study.

The chain links TRBV5-1 to TRBJ2-3, with D possibly matching TRBD1 (5 bases). The germline V gene has CDR1 SGHRS and CDR2 YFSETQ. Trimming left V 4 bases short and J 4 bases short, with 10 bases between. The CDR3 spans 13 residues. CDR3 sequence reads: CASSGDSSDTQYF. DNA of the CDR3: TGCGCCAGCAGCGGAGACAGCTCAGATACGCAGTATTTT.

V gene TRBV5-1 combines with J gene TRBJ2-5, with 7 bases lining up with TRBD1. From germline, CDR1 is SGHRS and CDR2 YFSETQ. Trimming took 0 bases from V and 1 from J; bases not matched to a gene: 3. The CDR3 spans 15 residues. The CDR3 bases are TGCGCCAGCAGCTTGGTTGGGACAGCCCAAGAGACCCAGTACTTC. Translated: CASSLVGTAQETQYF.

The gene calls are TRBV10-3 and TRBJ2-7; 10 bases fit TRBD1. Trimming took 11 bases from V and 5 from J; bases not matched to a gene: 9. The CDR3 is 13 residues long. Germline-derived CDR1 and CDR2 are ENHRY and SYGVKD. The DNA for the CDR3 is TGTGCCGCCTGCCCGGGACAGGGGCACGAGCAGTACTTC. Its protein is CAACPGQGHEQYF.

This rearrangement joins TRBV19 to TRBJ2-7, with a possible D match to TRBD2 (6 bases). Trimming pared 10 bases from V and 2 bases from J, leaving 18 bases between. The germline CDR1 and CDR2 sequences are LNHDA and SQIVND (reference sequence). This CDR3 spans 14 amino acids. The CDR3 spells CATPRVSGAYEQYF. The CDR3 DNA is TGTGCCACTCCCCGTGTTAGCGGAGCCTACGAGCAGTACTTC.

The chain joins TRBV19 to TRBJ2-7, with 8 bases aligning to TRBD1. Trimming at V came to 5 bases and at J to 5 bases, leaving 5 bases not matched to a gene. The CDR3 is 13 residues long. Germline V lookup: CDR1 LNHDA, CDR2 SQIVND (reference sequence). The CDR3 nucleotides are TGTGCCAGTAGTTTGGACAGGGTCGACGAGCAGTACTTC. Protein sequence: CASSLDRVDEQYF.

The rearrangement uses TRBV2 and TRBJ1-1, with TRBD1 matching 7 bases. This CDR3 has 13 residues. Germline CDR1 and CDR2: SNHLY and FYNNEI. Trimming took 7 bases from V and 2 from J; bases not matched to a gene: 4. Here the CDR3 reads CASTDRANTEAFF. The CDR3 nucleotides are TGTGCCAGCACTGACAGGGCCAACACTGAAGCTTTCTTT.

About this clone itself: At one end the junction does not follow the germline gene, possibly because of a read error. CDR3: CASSLDRAPEQFF. The CDR3 nucleotides are TGTGCCAGTAGTTTAGACCGAGCCCCTGAGCAGTTCTTC. The J gene is TRBJ2-1, the V gene TRBV19; D ambiguous. In germline, CDR1 is LNHDA, CDR2 SQIVND (reference sequence). The CDR3 loop spans 13 amino acids.

This sequence joins TRBV6-1 and TRBJ2-3, with 7 bases identical to TRBD1. The CDR3 contains 14 residues. After removal of 7 bases from V and 2 bases from J, the junction contained 6 bases not matched to a gene. Germline CDR1 and CDR2: MNHNS and SASEGT. CDR3 loop: CASKPGQNTDTQYF. For the CDR3, the DNA is TGTGCCAGCAAGCCGGGACAGAACACAGATACGCAGTATTTT.

The V and J genes are TRBV7-2 and TRBJ2-7, with 7 bases lining up with TRBD2. Unmatched junction bases numbered 11, after V lost 4 bases and J lost 2 bases. The CDR3 length is 16 residues. Germline lookup yields CDR1 SGHTA and CDR2 FQGNSA. The CDR3 DNA reads TGTGCCAGCAGCTCCCCCGTCCACGGGAGGACCTACGAGCAGTACTTC. This encodes CASSSPVHGRTYEQYF.

The chain has TRBV2 and TRBJ2-5; the match to TRBD1 covers 7 bases. Germline CDR1 SNHLY, CDR2 FYNNEI. J lost 1 base, V lost 6 bases, and 8 bases had no gene match. The CDR3 loop spans 15 amino acids. The CDR3, as DNA: TGTGCCAGCAGGAAACAGGGGAAGGGCCAAGAGACCCAGTACTTC. It encodes CASRKQGKGQETQYF. Full variable domain (remainder filled in from reference TRBV2 and TRBJ2-5): EPEVTQTPSHQVTQMGQEVILRCVPISNHLYFYWYRQILGQKVEFLVSFYNNEISEKSEIFDDQFSVERPDGSNFTLKIRSTKLEDSAMYFCASRKQGKGQETQYFGPGTRLLVL.

The gene calls are TRBV7-2 and TRBJ2-3; no clear D gene. CDR3 length: 13 amino acids. With 5 bases removed from V and 4 bases from J, the gap between germline ends came to 10 bases. Germline CDR1 SGHTA, CDR2 FQGNSA. CDR3 in amino acids: CASSADFSDTQYF. The CDR3 DNA reads TGTGCCAGCAGCGCCGACTTCTCAGATACGCAGTATTTT. The full variable domain, in which reference TRBV7-2 and TRBJ2-3 provide the parts outside the CDR3, is GAGVSQSPSNKVTEKGKDVELRCDPISGHTALYWYRQSLGQGLEFLIYFQGNSAPDKSGLPSDRFSAERTGGSVSTLTIQRTQQEDSAVYLCASSADFSDTQYFGPGTRLTVL.

This clone was seen only once. The chain employs TRBV7-9 and TRBJ2-7; D is undetermined. CDR3 length: 14 residues. The ends were cut back, 4 bases at V and 5 bases at J, with 15 bases in the middle. Germline-derived CDR1 and CDR2 are SEHNR and FQNEAQ (reference sequence). Here the CDR3 reads CASSSQVEIDEQYF. In DNA, the CDR3 is TGTGCCAGCAGCTCTCAGGTAGAAATTGACGAGCAGTACTTC. The whole variable domain, remainder taken from reference TRBV7-9 and TRBJ2-7, is DTGVSQNPRHKITKRGQNVTFRCDPISEHNRLYWYRQTLGQGPEFLTYFQNEAQLEKSRLLSDRFSAERPKGSFSTLEIQRTEQGDSAMYLCASSSQVEIDEQYFGPGTRLTVT.

This chain uses TRBV27 with TRBJ2-7, with a possible D match to TRBD2 (6 bases). The CDR3 totals 16 residues. The ends were cut back, 5 bases at V and 2 bases at J, with 19 bases in the middle. Germline CDR1 and CDR2: MNHEY and SMNVEV (reference sequence). The CDR3 DNA reads TGTGCCAGCAGTGCGTTTGGCCTAGCGAAAACCTACGAGCAGTACTTC. As protein: CASSAFGLAKTYEQYF.

This chain connects TRBV28 to TRBJ2-7; TRBD1 matches at 10 bases. The germline V gene has CDR1 MDHEN and CDR2 SYDVKM. After removal of 5 bases from V and 3 bases from J, the junction contained 4 bases not matched to a gene. CDR3 length equals 14 residues. The CDR3 DNA reads as TGTGCCAGCAGTAGACAGGGGGCAATCTACGAGCAGTACTTC. Its protein is CASSRQGAIYEQYF.

The rearrangement links TRBV6-4 to TRBJ1-4, with D uncertain. There are 15 residues in the CDR3. The germline V gene encodes CDR1 MRHNA and CDR2 SNTAGT. Trimming pared 4 bases from V and 8 bases from J, leaving 17 bases between. CDR3 in amino acids: CASSGPRRVEEKLFF. Written as DNA, the CDR3 is TGTGCCAGCAGTGGCCCGAGGAGGGTCGAGGAAAAACTGTTTTTT.

J is TRBJ2-1 and V is TRBV18; D unresolved. The CDR3 length is 14 residues. Trimming left V 3 bases short and J 7 bases short, with 13 bases between. Germline V gene sequence: CDR1 KGHSH, CDR2 LQKENI. The CDR3 DNA follows: TGTGCCAGCTCACCGATTCTGCCCAGGAATGAGCAGTTCTTC. It codes for CASSPILPRNEQFF.

The CDR3, as DNA: TGTGCCAGCAGTTACTCACCAGGGGACCACGATGGCTACACCTTC. Encoded protein: CASSYSPGDHDGYTF. The gene calls are TRBV6-5 and TRBJ1-2, with D maybe TRBD1 (6 bases). CDR1 and CDR2 from the germline V gene are MNHEY and SVGAGI. This CDR3 comprises 15 residues. The V and J ends lost 0 bases and 6 bases respectively, with 14 bases between them.

The chain uses TRBV5-4 and TRBJ2-3, with 12 bases lining up with TRBD2. The CDR3 consists of 13 residues. CDR1 is SGHNT and CDR2 is YYREEE in the germline V gene (reference sequence). With 10 bases clipped from V and 4 bases from J, the junction kept 4 bases outside the gene matches. The CDR3 loop is CAAASGRADTQYF. The CDR3 DNA follows: TGTGCCGCCGCTAGCGGGAGGGCAGATACGCAGTATTTT.

The chain carries TRBV13 and TRBJ1-1, with D uncertain. CDR3 length equals 16 residues. Germline V gene data show CDR1 as PRHDT and CDR2 as FYEKMQ (reference sequence). Trimming stripped 5 bases from V and 8 bases from J, with 24 bases between. CDR3 in amino acids: CASSPAEAVPRGEAFF. As DNA, the CDR3 is TGTGCCAGCAGCCCTGCCGAGGCGGTGCCGAGAGGAGAAGCTTTCTTT.